This T cell receptor (beta chain) was captured in a study of blood T cell repertoires in COVID-19. Background on the study: The United States, Italy and Spain were the sources of the acute and convalescent COVID-19 samples. Sources were T cells, B-cell-depleted T cells, or PBMCs; the material itself was cDNA or gDNA.

Per the germline V gene, CDR1 is SGHDT and CDR2 is YYEEEE. CDR3 size: 12 residues. Trimming removed 2 bases from V and 9 bases from J, with 9 bases in between. As handled by the study authors: Amplification of reference gene primers provided the estimated nucleated cell counts. TCRdb's table, derived via immunoSEQ multiplex PCR, lists solely in-frame clones and lacks some. That table supplies the V and J calls and clone size; D and trimming were determined from the DNA. The sample has fewer than 200,000 clones, just under 85% seen once. The receptor's source is a man aged 35 to 55 who had recovered from COVID-19. Specimen: peripheral blood. This chain links TRBV5-6 with TRBJ2-1; tentative D call: TRBD1 (6 bases). As DNA, the CDR3 is TGTGCCAGCAGCTTCTCAGGGGCTGAGCAGTTCTTC. Translation gives CASSFSGAEQFF.